The 8 T cell receptor beta chains listed next were all sequenced from one sample in a study of post-analysis software for immune sequencing data. No antigen has been assigned to these receptors. Study-level points and caveats: Elevated frequency relative to controls characterized roughly 5 TRBV segments in patients, TRBV5-6, TRBV5-1 and TRBV20-1 among them.

Unique molecular identifiers tagged the TCR beta cDNA libraries. Via MiXCR, TCRdb re-called the PCR reads, giving one row per CDR3 protein. The profile shows about 150,000 distinct CDR3 sequences, about 32% of them singletons. The material sequenced was blood. These receptors came from a girl between 10 and 17 years old with multiple sclerosis.

This clonotype was seen a handful of times. The chain recombines TRBV12-3 or TRBV12-4 with TRBJ2-1, with a possible D match to TRBD1 (6 bases). The CDR3 totals 21 residues. V was shortened by 1 base and J by 6 bases, with 31 bases between the two germline ends. CDR3 in DNA: TGTGCCAGCAGTTTAGGAGTGGGGGCTAGTTCGAGTGCCACCAGGGTCAATGAGCAGTTCTTC. It yields the protein CASSLGVGASSSATRVNEQFF.

The genes are TRBV11-2 and TRBJ1-6; D call uncertain. This CDR3 is built from 16 residues. V gave up 2 bases and J gave up 0 bases, with 8 bases separating them. Per the germline V gene, CDR1 is SGHAT and CDR2 is FQNNGV. CDR3 protein: CASSLSRSSYNSPLHF. The CDR3 DNA follows: TGTGCCAGCAGCTTATCAAGGAGCTCCTATAATTCACCCCTCCACTTT.

This clonotype was seen many times. V usage is TRBV6-1 and J usage is TRBJ1-5, with 7 bases matching TRBD1. V lost 4 bases and J lost 0; bases outside the gene matches: 9. The CDR3 covers 17 residues. CDR1 and CDR2 (germline): MNHNS, SASEGT. This CDR3 is CASSVRGQTSSNQPQHF. The CDR3 nucleotides read TGTGCCAGCAGTGTGAGGGGACAGACCAGTAGCAATCAGCCCCAGCATTTT.

The rearrangement uses TRBV30 and TRBJ2-3, with 10 bases matching TRBD1. Germline V gives CDR1 GTSNPN, CDR2 SVGIG (reference sequence). This CDR3 comprises 14 residues. The ends lost 5 bases at V and 2 bases at J; junction bases unmatched: 4. The CDR3 DNA follows: TGTGCCTGGGGGACAGGGGCTAACACAGATACGCAGTATTTT. Translation: CAWGTGANTDTQYF.

The V gene is TRBV21-1, the J gene TRBJ1-2. TRBV21-1 is given as a pseudogene. CDR3 size: 14 residues. As DNA, the CDR3 is TGTGCCAGCAGCAAGAGTTATGCTAACGATGGCTACACCTTC. Amino acid sequence: CASSKSYANDGYTF.

This chain uses TRBV14 with TRBJ1-1; perhaps TRBD1 as D (5 bases). V gave up 4 bases and J gave up 4 bases, with 16 bases separating them. CDR1 and CDR2 from the germline V gene are SGHDN and FVKESK. This CDR3 contains 15 residues. The CDR3 spells CASSRGYFRVTEAFF. The DNA of the CDR3 is TGTGCCAGCAGCCGGGGGTATTTTCGGGTCACTGAAGCTTTCTTT. Full variable domain (missing parts from reference TRBV14 and TRBJ1-1): EAGVTQFPSHSVIEKGQTVTLRCDPISGHDNLYWYRRVMGKEIKFLLHFVKESKQDESGMPNNRFLAERTGGTYSTLKVQPAELEDSGVYFCASSRGYFRVTEAFFGQGTRLTVV.

J is TRBJ1-3 and V is TRBV15, with D maybe TRBD1 (5 bases). The CDR3 is made up of 16 amino acids. Germline CDR1 and CDR2: LNHNV and YYDKDF (reference sequence). The germline V and J ends were trimmed by 0 bases and 4 bases, with 13 bases remaining between them. DNA for the CDR3: TGTGCCACCAGCAGAGACCCCCGGGACGGAGGAAACACCATATATTTT. This gives the protein CATSRDPRDGGNTIYF.

This clonotype was recorded many times. This chain links TRBV5-1 with TRBJ2-4; D may be TRBD2 (6 bases). V was shortened by 2 bases and J by 1 base, with 10 bases between the two germline ends. From germline, CDR1 is SGHRS and CDR2 YFSETQ. CDR3 length equals 15 residues. The CDR3: CASSFGSAAKNIQYF. CDR3 nucleotides: TGCGCCAGCAGCTTCGGGAGTGCGGCCAAAAACATTCAGTACTTC.